The clone carrying this T cell receptor (beta chain) was counted once. This sample is part of a study of a mutant IDH1 vaccine in newly diagnosed glioma. Study background: Patients under treatment included around 60% males and approximately 38% females and had a mean age of approximately 40 years. Pretreatment consisted of radiotherapy, temozolomide, or both, with most receiving both.

Time point indicated: baseline, week 1 (first vaccination visit). The treatment: pre-vaccination baseline after standard-of-care therapy. Looked up from germline, CDR1 is SGHVS and CDR2 is FQNEAQ. This CDR3 spans 13 amino acids. The V gene lost 4 bases and the J gene lost 8 bases, with 14 bases spanning the gap. This table comes from immunoSEQ multiplex PCR, and its TCRdb copy is limited to in-frame clones, with some not included. This table has roughly 71,000 clones, 86% appearing once. This chain links TRBV7-8 with TRBJ1-1; D gene unclear. This sequence was found in a man aged 25-45 years with glioma. Source: PBMCs, taken from a glioma patient treated with radiotherapy, temozolomide or both. CDR3 in amino acids: CASSSRLDPEAFF. CDR3 coding DNA: TGTGCCAGCAGCTCTCGACTCGACCCCGAAGCTTTCTTT.